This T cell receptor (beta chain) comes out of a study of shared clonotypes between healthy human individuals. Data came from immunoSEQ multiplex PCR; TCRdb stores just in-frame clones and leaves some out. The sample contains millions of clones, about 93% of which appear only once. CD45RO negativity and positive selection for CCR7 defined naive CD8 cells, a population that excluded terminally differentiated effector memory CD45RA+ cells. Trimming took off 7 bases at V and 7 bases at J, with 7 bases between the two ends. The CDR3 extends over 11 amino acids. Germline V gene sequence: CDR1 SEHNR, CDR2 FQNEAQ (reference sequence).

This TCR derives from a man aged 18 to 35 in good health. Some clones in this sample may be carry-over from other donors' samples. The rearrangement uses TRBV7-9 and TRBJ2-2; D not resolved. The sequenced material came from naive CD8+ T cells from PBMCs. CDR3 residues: CASNFNGELFF. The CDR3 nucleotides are TGTGCCAGCAATTTTAACGGGGAGCTGTTTTTT.